Each of the 25 T cell receptor beta chains below was sequenced from the same sample in a study of CXCR3-negative and CXCR3-positive naive CD8 T cells. TRB cDNA libraries were made by UMI-labeled 5' RACE. From the 5' RACE reads, TCRdb lists one entry per CDR3 protein and no DNA. The sample holds 45,000 to 55,000 distinct CDR3 sequences. Input material: memory CD8+ T cells from blood. These receptors were taken from a human donor in good health. Some clones in this sample may be carry-over from other donors' samples.

The chain is built from TRBV6-2 or TRBV6-3 and TRBJ2-7. There are 14 residues in the CDR3. Germline V gives CDR1 MNHEY, CDR2 SVGEGT. The CDR3 region is CAGSWERHPYEQYF.

The chain uses TRBV18 and TRBJ2-7; absent DNA, TCRdb's TRBD1 call cannot be checked. Germline V gives CDR1 KGHSH, CDR2 LQKENI. This CDR3 comprises 16 residues. CDR3 amino acids: CASSPTAGTVDYEQYF.

The chain is built from TRBV5-8 and TRBJ2-7; TCRdb picks TRBD1, but there is no DNA to check that call. Germline CDR1 SGHTS, CDR2 YDEGEE. This CDR3 comprises 17 residues. CDR3: CASSSTPGVGATYEQYF.

The rearrangement links TRBV4-3 to TRBJ2-7. The CDR3 is made up of 14 amino acids. Germline CDR1 LGHNA, CDR2 YSLEER. The CDR3 here is CASSPSPEAHEQYF.

V gene TRBV18 combines with J gene TRBJ2-5. The CDR3 is 14 amino acids. Per germline, CDR1 KGHSH and CDR2 LQKENI. CDR3 sequence reads: CASSLAGDGETQYF.

The chain uses TRBV4-3 and TRBJ2-7; as DNA is missing, the TRBD1 call by TCRdb cannot be tested. The CDR3 totals 16 residues. Germline CDR1 reads LGHNA; CDR2 reads YSLEER. This chain's CDR3 is CASSQGRDRVGYEQYF.

V gene TRBV7-3 combines with J gene TRBJ1-5. The CDR3 length is 15 residues. CDR1 and CDR2 (germline): SGHTA, FQGTGA. CDR3 amino acids: CASSLLKRGNQPQHF.

This chain links TRBV20-1 with TRBJ2-7; TCRdb names TRBD2, which stays unverified in the absence of DNA. This CDR3 spans 19 amino acids. Looked up from germline, CDR1 is DFQATT and CDR2 is SNEGSKA (reference sequence). This chain's CDR3 is CSALKTNTNSLPITYEQYF.

The genes are TRBV4-3 and TRBJ1-6; the D call from TCRdb, TRBD1, cannot be confirmed without DNA. Germline assignment: CDR1 LGHNA and CDR2 YSLEER. The CDR3 spans 14 residues. The CDR3 loop is CASSQAAGDSPLHF.

The chain uses TRBV21-1 and TRBJ2-1; with no DNA, the TCRdb D assignment of TRBD2 cannot be verified. TRBV21-1 is a known pseudogene. The CDR3 extends over 16 amino acids. The CDR3 region is CASSKSPSGPVREQFF.

This chain uses TRBV7-9 with TRBJ2-1; without DNA, the TCRdb call of TRBD1 cannot be checked. This CDR3 is 17 amino acids long. Germline V gene lookup returns CDR1 SEHNR and CDR2 FQNEAQ (reference sequence). CDR3 residues: CASSSNRESTYNDEQFF. Using reference TRBV7-9 and TRBJ2-1 for the parts outside the CDR3, the full variable domain is DTGVSQNPRHKITKRGQNVTFRCDPISEHNRLYWYRQTLGQGPEFLTYFQNEAQLEKSRLLSDRFSAERPKGSFSTLEIQRTEQGDSAMYLCASSSNRESTYNDEQFFGPGTRLTVL.

V and J are TRBV2 and TRBJ2-5. This CDR3 region has 16 residues. Germline assignment: CDR1 SNHLY and CDR2 FYNNEI. The CDR3 spells CASSDPIGRSQETQYF.

The rearrangement uses TRBV3-1 and TRBJ2-7; TCRdb's D call, TRBD2, is unchecked because there is no DNA. The CDR3 contains 13 residues. Germline V CDR1 and CDR2: LGHDT, YNNKEL (reference sequence). CDR3 residues: CASSHQTTYEQYF.

The chain employs TRBV28 and TRBJ2-7; TCRdb's D call, TRBD2, is unchecked because there is no DNA. CDR1 and CDR2 (germline): MDHEN, SYDVKM. This CDR3 spans 16 amino acids. The chain's CDR3 is CASSLSGSPSTYEQYF. The full variable domain, completed using reference TRBV28 and TRBJ2-7, is DVKVTQSSRYLVKRTGEKVFLECVQDMDHENMFWYRQDPGLGLRLIYFSYDVKMKEKGDIPEGYSVSREKKERFSLILESASTNQTSMYLCASSLSGSPSTYEQYFGPGTRLTVT.

The rearrangement joins TRBV7-2 to TRBJ1-6. The CDR3 has 15 residues. Germline V gene sequence: CDR1 SGHTA, CDR2 FQGNSA. CDR3 sequence reads: CASSFASPYNSPLHF.

The chain links TRBV6-5 to TRBJ2-2; TCRdb calls TRBD2, which cannot be checked without DNA. Per germline, CDR1 MNHEY and CDR2 SVGAGI. The CDR3 totals 13 residues. CDR3 sequence: CASSYGPAGELFF.

The chain employs TRBV27 and TRBJ2-5. Germline V gene sequence: CDR1 MNHEY, CDR2 SMNVEV (reference sequence). The length of the CDR3 is 13 residues. The CDR3 is CASSLDQLETQYF.

The chain recombines TRBV11-2 with TRBJ1-1. The CDR3 is made up of 13 amino acids. Germline loops: CDR1 SGHAT, CDR2 FQNNGV. The CDR3 loop is CASSWGGRTEAFF. Supplemented by reference TRBV11-2 and TRBJ1-1, the full variable domain reads EAGVAQSPRYKIIEKRQSVAFWCNPISGHATLYWYQQILGQGPKLLIQFQNNGVVDDSQLPKDRFSAERLKGVDSTLKIQPAKLEDSAVYLCASSWGGRTEAFFGQGTRLTVV.

The chain couples TRBV12-3 or TRBV12-4 to TRBJ2-1; without DNA, the TCRdb call of TRBD2 cannot be checked. CDR3 length: 14 residues. The CDR3 spells CASSDQSGGNEQFF.

Here the CDR3 reads CASRQGGEKLFF. The chain recombines TRBV6-6 with TRBJ1-4; TCRdb gives TRBD1 as the D gene, but with no DNA this cannot be confirmed. The CDR3 spans 12 residues. Per the germline V gene, CDR1 is MNHNY and CDR2 is SVGAGI (reference sequence).

The V gene is TRBV2, the J gene TRBJ1-1. The CDR3 consists of 11 residues. The V gene's germline CDR1 is SNHLY and CDR2 FYNNEI. Here the CDR3 reads CASSEGTEAFF.

V gene TRBV20-1 combines with J gene TRBJ2-7; without DNA, the TCRdb call of TRBD1 cannot be checked. CDR1 DFQATT and CDR2 SNEGSKA come from the germline V gene (reference sequence). This CDR3 has 13 amino acids. CDR3 residues: CSARDTGIYEQYF.

The V and J genes are TRBV4-3 and TRBJ2-1; TCRdb's D call, TRBD2, is unchecked because there is no DNA. Germline V CDR1 and CDR2: LGHNA, YSLEER. CDR3 length: 13 amino acids. The CDR3 is CASSPSARVEQFF.

This chain links TRBV28 with TRBJ2-2; the TRBD1 assignment by TCRdb is unverifiable without DNA. This CDR3 spans 13 amino acids. Germline CDR1 reads MDHEN; CDR2 reads SYDVKM. CDR3 amino acids: CASSLSGTGELFF.

The chain recombines TRBV7-8 with TRBJ2-3; without DNA, the TCRdb call of TRBD2 cannot be checked. The CDR3 covers 13 residues. Germline CDR1 is SGHVS and CDR2 is FQNEAQ. CDR3 region: CASSFERDGTQYF.